This T cell receptor (beta chain) appears in the sequencing data of a study of blood T cell repertoires in COVID-19. Study information: Spain, Italy and the United States supplied samples that represented acute and convalescent COVID-19. PBMCs, B-cell-depleted T cells, or T cells provided the cDNA or gDNA that made up the material.

How the authors handled the data: Reference gene primer amplification gave estimated nucleated cell counts. Clones were sequenced by immunoSEQ multiplex PCR, and TCRdb holds only the in-frame ones, with some missing. The D gene and trimming were derived from the DNA, and the V and J assignments and clone size from that table. The sample shows approximately 300,000 clones, about four fifths of them seen only once. CDR3 length: 17 residues. Trimming removed 2 bases from V and 5 bases from J; junction bases left unmatched: 13. CDR1 and CDR2 from the germline V gene are SGHKS and YYEKEE (reference sequence).

The sequencing sample was made of peripheral blood. V and J are TRBV5-5 and TRBJ1-2; 9 bases match TRBD1. The sequence was collected from a woman aged 50 to 60 with acute or convalescent COVID-19. CDR3 sequence: CASSFAAGQGIYYGYTF. The CDR3, as DNA: TGTGCCAGCAGCTTTGCTGCCGGACAGGGGATTTATTATGGCTACACCTTC. Combining the CDR3 with reference TRBV5-5 and TRBJ1-2 gives the whole variable domain DAGVTQSPTHLIKTRGQQVTLRCSPISGHKSVSWYQQVLGQGPQFIFQYYEKEERGRGNFPDRFSARQFPNYSSELNVNALLLGDSALYLCASSFAAGQGIYYGYTFGSGTRLTVV.